This TCR gamma chain is drawn from a study of Vδ1+ human thymocytes. Alphabeta T cells were depleted, then CD3+ Vdelta1+ Vdelta2- thymocytes were FACS-sorted. This clone was recorded a few times. Its target is unknown. RNA was extracted from the cells and then reverse transcribed. CDR3 amplicons came from multiplex PCR with pooled V-gene forward and constant-region reverse primers. With CATT, TCRdb re-called clones from the multiplex PCR reads. The repertoire consists of approximately 20,000 gamma-chain clones, with roughly 15% occurring once and the leading ten covering 1.5% to 2%. Study-level results: Thymic TRG and TRD repertoires appeared highly polyclonal.

The CDR3 length is 13 residues. V trimming: 3 bases; J trimming: 3 bases; junction bases outside the gene matches: 5. Germline CDR1 VINAFY, CDR2 YDVSNSKD. Sequencing used Vdelta1+ gamma-delta thymocytes from the thymus. This sample's subset: FACS-sorted CD3+ TCRalphabeta- TCRVdelta1+ TCRVdelta2- thymocytes. This chain links TRGV5 with TRGJ1 or TRGJ2. This sequence was found in a child under two years old who had congenital heart surgery. The CDR3 nucleotides read TGTGCCACCTGGGACGTTGGTTATTATAAGAAACTCTTT. Translation gives CATWDVGYYKKLF.